This TCR beta chain was obtained from a study of human T cells and chemical hapten exposure. The time point was: pre-sensitization, week 0. Treatment in this sample: therapeutic diphenylcyclopropenone sensitization with weekly scalp DPC. This clonotype has ten or more counts. Trimming removed 6 bases at V and 5 bases at J, with 13 bases between. The CDR3 is 12 amino acids. Germline CDR1 reads SQVTM; CDR2 reads ANQGSEA. Unique molecular identifiers were attached to individual cDNA molecules within the library. Using its own MiXCR run on the RACE reads, TCRdb lists one record per CDR3 protein. The sample has tens of thousands of distinct CDR3 sequences, roughly 9.1% seen once.

V usage is TRBV29-1 and J usage is TRBJ1-2; D gene unclear. This sample comprised whole blood, obtained in connection with sensitization to the hapten diphenylcyclopropenone (DPC). This receptor was taken from a woman aged 40 to 50 with alopecia areata. Some clones in this sample may be carry-over from other donors' samples. CDR3 in DNA: TGCAGCGTCGGCTTACGAGGGTATGGCTACACCTTC. Protein: CSVGLRGYGYTF. Full variable domain (outside the CDR3, taken from reference TRBV29-1 and TRBJ1-2): SAVISQKPSRDICQRGTSLTIQCQVDSQVTMMFWYRQQPGQSLTLIATANQGSEATYESGFVIDKFPISRPNLTFSTLTVSNMSPEDSSIYLCSVGLRGYGYTFGSGTRLTVV.